This is a list of T cell receptor beta chains from one sample in a study of cytomegalovirus exposure and HLA in healthy donors. Data came from immunoSEQ multiplex PCR; TCRdb stores just in-frame clones and leaves some out. Of roughly 95,000 clones listed, less than 85% were seen once; the top ten hold 4% to 5.5%. Sequenced sample: PBMCs. The receptor set was obtained from a man younger than 45 in good health and CMV-seropositive. CDR3s include the opening cysteine and the closing phenylalanine or tryptophan. Fields, in order: J gene, V gene, D gene, clone size, CDR3 DNA, CDR3 protein. The D gene is left open where the match is weak. Not all rows give a size; the values are once, few, many and, for expanded clones, a class.

>TRBJ1-3|TRBV14|NA|NA
TGTGCCAGCAGCCAAGATCATGCGGGTGCCCCTGGAAACACCATATATTTT
CASSQDHAGAPGNTIYF
>TRBJ1-1|TRBV7-2|NA|NA
TGTGCCAGCAGCTTGAACCGCCCAGAGGCTGAAGCTTTCTTT
CASSLNRPEAEAFF
>TRBJ2-3|TRBV5-6|NA|NA
TGTGCCAGCAGCTTGCTAGCCCTTAGCACAGATACGCAGTATTTT
CASSLLALSTDTQYF
>TRBJ2-3|TRBV28|NA|NA
TGTGCCAGCAGTTTGGCCGGGGTTATAGATACGCAGTATTTT
CASSLAGVIDTQYF
>TRBJ1-1|TRBV9|TRBD1|few
TGTGCCAGCAGCCCGTTCGGGAGGGGGCAATCTGAAGCTTTCTTT
CASSPFGRGQSEAFF
>TRBJ1-3|TRBV9|TRBD1|NA
TGTGCCAGCAGCGTAAGGGACAGCGGAAACACCATATATTTT
CASSVRDSGNTIYF
>TRBJ2-3|TRBV4-3|NA|NA
TGCGCCAGCAGCCAAGATCGGCGGATCCCTGGGACAGATACGCAGTATTTT
CASSQDRRIPGTDTQYF
>TRBJ2-1|TRBV18|TRBD1|NA
TGTGCCAGCTCACCACCGGGACAGGGGGTCTACAATGAGCAGTTCTTC
CASSPPGQGVYNEQFF
>TRBJ1-5|TRBV28|NA|NA
TGTGCCAGCACCGGGACAATTAGCAATCAGCCCCAGCATTTT
CASTGTISNQPQHF
>TRBJ1-4|TRBV5-5|TRBD1|NA
TGTGCCAGCAGCTTGATGGACAGGGGGCGTGAAAAACTGTTTTTT
CASSLMDRGREKLFF
>TRBJ2-2|TRBV2|NA|NA
TGTGCCAGCAGTGTCAGGGGGGAGCTGTTTTTT
CASSVRGELFF
>TRBJ1-2|TRBV27|NA|once
TGTGCCAGCAGTTTAAGCGGGGAGTGGAACTATGGCTACACCTTC
CASSLSGEWNYGYTF
>TRBJ1-3|TRBV2|TRBD1|NA
TGTGCCAGCAACCAACGGACAGGGTTCTCTGGAAACACCATATATTTT
CASNQRTGFSGNTIYF
>TRBJ1-1|TRBV28|NA|NA
TGTGCCAGCAGCCAAAAACAGGAAGCTTTCTTT
CASSQKQEAFF
>TRBJ1-1|TRBV5-1|NA|NA
TGCGCCAGCAGCTTGGTTGGAGGGCTCACTGAAGCTTTCTTT
CASSLVGGLTEAFF
>TRBJ1-1|TRBV28|NA|few
TGTGCCAGTGGGGGGGTAAGGACTGAAGCTTTCTTT
CASGGVRTEAFF
>TRBJ1-1|TRBV6-5|NA|NA
TGTGCCAGCAGCACTTACACTGAAGCTTTCTTT
CASSTYTEAFF